This entry lists 6 T cell receptor beta chains sequenced from one sample in a study of blood T cell repertoires in COVID-19. The protocol was immunoSEQ multiplex PCR, while the TCRdb copy is restricted to in-frame clones and leaves out a portion. The repertoire holds 200,000 to 250,000 clones, with approximately 81% as singletons. The specimen was PBMCs or T cells enriched from blood (not recorded which). These receptor sequences come from a woman aged 50 to 60 with acute COVID-19.

The V and J genes are TRBV7-9 and TRBJ2-4; D possibly corresponds to TRBD1 (7 bases). This CDR3 is 15 amino acids long. In germline, CDR1 is SEHNR, CDR2 FQNEAQ (reference sequence). V was trimmed by 0 bases and J by 7 bases, leaving 13 bases between them. The CDR3 sequence is CASSLASAGGNIQYF. The CDR3 DNA reads TGTGCCAGCAGCTTAGCGTCGGCAGGGGGGAACATTCAGTACTTC.

The chain has TRBV30 and TRBJ1-5; D gene uncertain. With 1 base removed from V and 7 bases from J, the gap between germline ends came to 8 bases. This CDR3 comprises 12 residues. The V gene's germline CDR1 is GTSNPN and CDR2 SVGIG (reference sequence). The CDR3 spells CAWSAPGQPQHF. CDR3 DNA sequence: TGTGCCTGGAGTGCCCCCGGGCAGCCCCAGCATTTT.

The rearrangement uses TRBV7-3 and TRBJ2-1; no clear D. The V gene lost 1 base and the J gene lost 9 bases, with 16 bases spanning the gap. The CDR3 is 15 amino acids. CDR1 is SGHTA and CDR2 is FQGTGA in the germline V gene. CDR3 nucleotide sequence: TGTGCCAGCAGCTTAAGTGACATGGTATCTGTTGAGCAGTTCTTC. Translated, it gives CASSLSDMVSVEQFF.

V is TRBV6-2 or TRBV6-3 and J is TRBJ2-7; TRBD1 might be the D (6 bases). The CDR3 is 15 amino acids. Germline-derived CDR1 and CDR2 are MNHEY and SVGEGT. Trimming stripped 4 bases from V and 7 bases from J, with 20 bases between. The CDR3: CASSSPATGLKEQYF. The CDR3 DNA reads TGTGCCAGCAGTTCTCCCGCGACAGGTCTTAAGGAGCAGTACTTC.

The chain joins TRBV11-2 to TRBJ2-3; D call uncertain. Germline loops: CDR1 SGHAT, CDR2 FQNNGV. The V end lost 3 bases, the J end lost 0 bases, and 4 bases lay between the germline ends. This CDR3 spans 13 amino acids. This CDR3 reads CASSFGSTDTQYF. In DNA, the CDR3 is TGTGCCAGCAGCTTCGGTAGCACAGATACGCAGTATTTT.

The CDR3 here is CASGRGQGVRNSPLHF. The CDR3 DNA is TGTGCCAGCGGGCGGGGACAGGGAGTGCGTAATTCACCCCTCCACTTT. The chain has TRBV28 and TRBJ1-6; TRBD1 matches at 9 bases. Germline loops: CDR1 MDHEN, CDR2 SYDVKM. The CDR3 sequence is 16 residues long. Trimming removed 8 bases from V and 6 bases from J; junction bases left unmatched: 11. Full variable domain (remainder filled in from reference TRBV28 and TRBJ1-6): DVKVTQSSRYLVKRTGEKVFLECVQDMDHENMFWYRQDPGLGLRLIYFSYDVKMKEKGDIPEGYSVSREKKERFSLILESASTNQTSMYLCASGRGQGVRNSPLHFGNGTRLTVT.